This TCR beta chain stems from a study of T cell responses to AZD1222 COVID-19 vaccine. Study-wide results and caveats: In all cases, repertoires were sampled only after the peak T cell response.

Assay used: immunoSEQ multiplex PCR; TCRdb lists only in-frame clones, some missing. Of some 150,000 clones listed, about 93% are singletons. On this clone itself: Its matching antigen is unknown.

V lost 2 bases to trimming and J lost 8 bases; unmatched junction nucleotides: 4. The CDR3 is 14 residues long. Germline CDR1 is SGHRS and CDR2 is YFSETQ. Specimen: peripheral blood, collected on day 0 of AZD1222 vaccination. The chain couples TRBV5-1 to TRBJ2-1; 10 bases are a match to TRBD2. The source of this sequence is an adult in good health. The CDR3 coding sequence is TGCGCCAGCAGCTTAGCGGGGGGGCTCTATGAGCAGTTCTTC. Its translation is CASSLAGGLYEQFF.